This TCR beta chain was found in a study of shared clonotypes between healthy human individuals. Study results and limitations: Clonotype sharing levels among donors were expected to vary with sequencing depth.

With respect to this clone: Its specificity is unknown.

The CDR3 length is 15 residues. Germline V gene sequence: CDR1 SGHNT, CDR2 YENEEA. Trimming shortened V by 5 bases and J by 0 bases, and 10 bases separated the two germline ends. All the donors were Caucasian adults who lived in Nashville, Tennessee. Unsorted samples relied on around 100 million PBMCs, which served as the source of genomic DNA. Assay: immunoSEQ multiplex PCR; the TCRdb copy retains only in-frame clones and omits some. The profile covers hundreds of thousands of clones, with roughly 77% appearing a single time and 13% taken by the ten largest. This sequence joins TRBV11-3 and TRBJ2-2; maybe TRBD1 (5 bases). The sample was PBMCs. The receptor's source is a woman aged 40 to 50 in good health. Some clones in this sample may be carry-over from other donors' samples. The CDR3 bases are TGTGCCAGCAGCCCCGGACATGCGAACACCGGGGAGCTGTTTTTT. This sequence encodes CASSPGHANTGELFF.